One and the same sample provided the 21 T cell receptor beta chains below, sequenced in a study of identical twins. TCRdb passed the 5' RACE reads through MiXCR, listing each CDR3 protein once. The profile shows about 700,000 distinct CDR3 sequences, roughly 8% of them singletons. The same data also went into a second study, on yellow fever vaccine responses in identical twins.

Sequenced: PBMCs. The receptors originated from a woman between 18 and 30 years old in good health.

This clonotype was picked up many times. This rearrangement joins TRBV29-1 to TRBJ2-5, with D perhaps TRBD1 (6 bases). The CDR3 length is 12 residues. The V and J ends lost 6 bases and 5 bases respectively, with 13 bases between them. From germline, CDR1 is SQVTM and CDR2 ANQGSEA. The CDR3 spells CSVRGDLETQYF. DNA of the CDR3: TGCAGCGTCAGGGGAGATTTGGAGACCCAGTACTTC. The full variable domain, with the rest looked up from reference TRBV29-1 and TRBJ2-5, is SAVISQKPSRDICQRGTSLTIQCQVDSQVTMMFWYRQQPGQSLTLIATANQGSEATYESGFVIDKFPISRPNLTFSTLTVSNMSPEDSSIYLCSVRGDLETQYFGPGTRLLVL.

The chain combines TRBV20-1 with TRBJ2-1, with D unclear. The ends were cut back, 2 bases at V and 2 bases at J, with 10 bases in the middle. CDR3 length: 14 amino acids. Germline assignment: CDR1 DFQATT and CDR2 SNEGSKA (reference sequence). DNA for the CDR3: TGCAGTGCTAGATGGGTAGAAGCCTACAATGAGCAGTTCTTC. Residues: CSARWVEAYNEQFF.

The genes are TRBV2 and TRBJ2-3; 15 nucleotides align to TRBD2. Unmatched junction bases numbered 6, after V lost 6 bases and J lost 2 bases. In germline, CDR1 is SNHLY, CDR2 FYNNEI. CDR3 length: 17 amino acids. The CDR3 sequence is CASRTGLAGGHTDTQYF. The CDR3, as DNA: TGTGCCAGCAGGACTGGACTAGCGGGGGGGCACACAGATACGCAGTATTTT.

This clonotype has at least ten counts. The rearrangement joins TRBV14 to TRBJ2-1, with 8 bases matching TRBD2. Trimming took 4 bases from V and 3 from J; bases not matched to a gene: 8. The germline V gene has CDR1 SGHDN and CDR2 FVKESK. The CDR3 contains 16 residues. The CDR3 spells CASSLYPSGYYNEQFF. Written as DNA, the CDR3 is TGTGCCAGCAGCCTCTACCCTAGCGGGTACTACAATGAGCAGTTCTTC.

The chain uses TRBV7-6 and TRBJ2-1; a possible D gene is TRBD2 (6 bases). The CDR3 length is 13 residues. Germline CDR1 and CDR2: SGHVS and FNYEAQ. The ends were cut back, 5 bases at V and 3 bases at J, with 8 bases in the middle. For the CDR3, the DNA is TGTGCCAGCAGCCCGGACTACTACAATGAGCAGTTCTTC. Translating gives CASSPDYYNEQFF.

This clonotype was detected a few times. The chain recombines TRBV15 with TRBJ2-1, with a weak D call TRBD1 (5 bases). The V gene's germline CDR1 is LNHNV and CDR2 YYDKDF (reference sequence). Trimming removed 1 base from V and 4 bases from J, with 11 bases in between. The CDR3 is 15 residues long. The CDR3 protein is CATSRVQGWYNEQFF. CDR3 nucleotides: TGTGCCACCAGCAGAGTGCAGGGTTGGTACAATGAGCAGTTCTTC.

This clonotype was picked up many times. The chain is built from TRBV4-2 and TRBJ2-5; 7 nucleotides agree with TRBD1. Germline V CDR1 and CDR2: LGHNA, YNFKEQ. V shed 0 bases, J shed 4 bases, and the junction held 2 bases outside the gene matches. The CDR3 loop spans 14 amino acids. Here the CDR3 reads CASSQEGGRETQYF. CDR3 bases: TGTGCCAGCAGCCAAGAAGGGGGCCGAGAGACCCAGTACTTC.

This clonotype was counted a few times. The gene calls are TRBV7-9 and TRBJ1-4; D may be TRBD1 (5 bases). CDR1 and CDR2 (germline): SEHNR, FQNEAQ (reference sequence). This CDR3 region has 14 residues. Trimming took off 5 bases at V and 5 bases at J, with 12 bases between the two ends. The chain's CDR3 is CASSRAWGNEKLFF. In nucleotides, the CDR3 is TGTGCCAGCAGCCGAGCGTGGGGGAATGAAAAACTGTTTTTT.

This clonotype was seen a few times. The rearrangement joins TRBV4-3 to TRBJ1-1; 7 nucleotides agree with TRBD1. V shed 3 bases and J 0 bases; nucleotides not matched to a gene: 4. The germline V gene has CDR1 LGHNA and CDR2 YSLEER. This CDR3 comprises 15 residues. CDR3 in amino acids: CASSQGTDMNTEAFF. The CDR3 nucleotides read TGCGCCAGCAGCCAGGGGACAGACATGAACACTGAAGCTTTCTTT.

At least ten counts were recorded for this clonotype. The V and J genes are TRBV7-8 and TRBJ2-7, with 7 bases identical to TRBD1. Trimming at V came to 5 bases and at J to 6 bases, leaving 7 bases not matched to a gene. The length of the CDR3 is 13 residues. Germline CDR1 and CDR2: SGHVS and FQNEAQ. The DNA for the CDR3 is TGTGCCAGCAGCACGGGACAGTTCGGCGAGCAGTACTTC. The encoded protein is CASSTGQFGEQYF.

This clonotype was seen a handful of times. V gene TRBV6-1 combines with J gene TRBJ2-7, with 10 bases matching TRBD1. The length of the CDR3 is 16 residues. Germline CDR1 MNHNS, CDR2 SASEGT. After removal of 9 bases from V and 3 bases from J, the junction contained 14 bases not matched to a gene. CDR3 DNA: TGTGCCAGATACCCCCCCGGGACAGGGGACGGCTACGAGCAGTACTTC. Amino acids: CARYPPGTGDGYEQYF.

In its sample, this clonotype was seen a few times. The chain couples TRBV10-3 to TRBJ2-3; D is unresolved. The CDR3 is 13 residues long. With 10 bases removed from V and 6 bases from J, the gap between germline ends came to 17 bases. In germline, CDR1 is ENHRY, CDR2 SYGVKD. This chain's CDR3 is CATGSGLGDTQYF. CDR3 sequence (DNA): TGTGCCACCGGTTCCGGGCTCGGGGATACGCAGTATTTT.

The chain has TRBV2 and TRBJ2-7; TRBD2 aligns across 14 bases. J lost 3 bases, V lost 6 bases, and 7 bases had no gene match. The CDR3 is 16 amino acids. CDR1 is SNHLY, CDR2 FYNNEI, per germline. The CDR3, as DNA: TGTGCCAGCAGAGGACTAGCGGGAGGCCGCCTCTACGAGCAGTACTTC. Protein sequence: CASRGLAGGRLYEQYF.

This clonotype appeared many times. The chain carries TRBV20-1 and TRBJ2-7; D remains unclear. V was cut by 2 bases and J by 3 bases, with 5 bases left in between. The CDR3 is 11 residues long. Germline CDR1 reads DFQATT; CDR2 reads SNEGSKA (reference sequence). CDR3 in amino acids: CSARSDYEQYF. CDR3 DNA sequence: TGCAGTGCTAGAAGTGACTACGAGCAGTACTTC.

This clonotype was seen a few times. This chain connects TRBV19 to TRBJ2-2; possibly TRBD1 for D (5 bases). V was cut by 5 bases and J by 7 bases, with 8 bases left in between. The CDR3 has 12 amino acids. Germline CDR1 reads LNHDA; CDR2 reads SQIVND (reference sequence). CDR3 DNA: TGTGCCAGTAGTTTTCAGGGCGGGGAGCTGTTTTTT. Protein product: CASSFQGGELFF.

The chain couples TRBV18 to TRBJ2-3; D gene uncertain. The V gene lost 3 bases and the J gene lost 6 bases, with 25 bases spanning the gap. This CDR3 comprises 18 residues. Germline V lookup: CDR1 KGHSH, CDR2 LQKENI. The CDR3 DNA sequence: TGTGCCAGCTCACCCGTCTTACCCTCCCCTGCGAGTGTGGATACGCAGTATTTT. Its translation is CASSPVLPSPASVDTQYF.

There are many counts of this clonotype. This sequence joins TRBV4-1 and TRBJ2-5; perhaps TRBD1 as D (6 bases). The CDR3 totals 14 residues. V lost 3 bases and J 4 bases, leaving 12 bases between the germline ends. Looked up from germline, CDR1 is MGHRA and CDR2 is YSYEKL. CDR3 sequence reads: CASSQSTGRETQYF. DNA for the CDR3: TGCGCCAGCAGCCAGAGTACAGGGCGAGAGACCCAGTACTTC.

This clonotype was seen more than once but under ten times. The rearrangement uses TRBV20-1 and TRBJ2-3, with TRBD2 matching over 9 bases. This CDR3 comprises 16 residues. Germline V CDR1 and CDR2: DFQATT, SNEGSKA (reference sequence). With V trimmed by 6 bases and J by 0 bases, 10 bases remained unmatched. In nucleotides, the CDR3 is TGCAGTGCGGAACCTAGGACTAGCGAGAGCACAGATACGCAGTATTTT. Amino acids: CSAEPRTSESTDTQYF.

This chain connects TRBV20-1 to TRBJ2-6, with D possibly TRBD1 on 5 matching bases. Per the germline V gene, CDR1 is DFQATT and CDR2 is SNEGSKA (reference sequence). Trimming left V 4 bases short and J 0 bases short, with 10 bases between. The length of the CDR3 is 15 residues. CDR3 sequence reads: CSATNRSSGANVLTF. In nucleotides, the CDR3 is TGCAGTGCTACTAACAGGTCCTCTGGGGCCAACGTCCTGACTTTC.

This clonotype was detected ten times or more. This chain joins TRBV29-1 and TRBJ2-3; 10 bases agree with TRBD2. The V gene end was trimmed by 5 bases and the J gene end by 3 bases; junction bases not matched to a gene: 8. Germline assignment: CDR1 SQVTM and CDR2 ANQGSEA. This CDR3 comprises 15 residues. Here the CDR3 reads CSVNLAGEGTDTQYF. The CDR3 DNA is TGCAGCGTTAATCTAGCGGGAGAGGGTACAGATACGCAGTATTTT.

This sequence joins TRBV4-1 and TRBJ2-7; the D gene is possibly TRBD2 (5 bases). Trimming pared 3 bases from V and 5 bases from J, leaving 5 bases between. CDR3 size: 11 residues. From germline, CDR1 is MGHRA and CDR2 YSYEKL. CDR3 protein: CASSHGNEQYF. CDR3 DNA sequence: TGCGCCAGCAGCCACGGGAACGAGCAGTACTTC.